One TCR beta chain is described in this entry. The data belong to a study of blood T cell repertoires in COVID-19. The germline gives CDR1 LNHNV, CDR2 YYDKDF (reference sequence). V shed 6 bases and J shed 5 bases, with 16 bases lying between them. This CDR3 spans 14 amino acids. Original processing methods: Reference gene primer amplification yielded estimated nucleated cell counts. This table comes from immunoSEQ multiplex PCR, and its TCRdb copy is limited to in-frame clones, with some not included. V and J calls and clone size are given by that table; D and trimming were obtained from the DNA. The sample records some 160,000 clones, around 83% being singletons.

The sequenced sample consisted of peripheral blood. The sequence came from a woman in her 70s who had recovered from COVID-19. V is TRBV15 and J is TRBJ1-1, with TRBD1 as a possible D gene (5 bases). The CDR3 nucleotides read TGTGCCACCAGGCCCGGATATGGGGGGACTGAAGCTTTCTTT. As protein: CATRPGYGGTEAFF.